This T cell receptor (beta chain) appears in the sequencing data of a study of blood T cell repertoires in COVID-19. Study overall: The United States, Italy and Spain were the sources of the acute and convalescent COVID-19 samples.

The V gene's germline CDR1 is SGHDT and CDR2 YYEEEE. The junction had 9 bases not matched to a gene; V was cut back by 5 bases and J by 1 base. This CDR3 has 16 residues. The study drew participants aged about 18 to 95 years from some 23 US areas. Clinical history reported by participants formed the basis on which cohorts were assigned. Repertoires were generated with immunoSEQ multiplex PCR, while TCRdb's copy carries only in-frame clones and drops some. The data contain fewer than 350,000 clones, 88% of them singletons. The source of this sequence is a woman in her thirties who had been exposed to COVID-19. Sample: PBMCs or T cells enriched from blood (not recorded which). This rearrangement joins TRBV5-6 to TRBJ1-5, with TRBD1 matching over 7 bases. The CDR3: CASRSSQGLSNQPQHF. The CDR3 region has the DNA TGTGCCAGCAGGTCTTCACAGGGGTTGAGCAATCAGCCCCAGCATTTT.